The 30 T cell receptor beta chains listed next were all sequenced from one sample in a study of T cell responses to AZD1222 COVID-19 vaccine. Method: immunoSEQ multiplex PCR; TCRdb's copy keeps in-frame clones and lacks some. Here the sample spans just over 90,000 clones, 85% to 90% being singletons. This specimen consisted of peripheral blood, obtained 28 days after the second AZD1222 dose. The receptors shown here come from an adult who received the AZD1222 COVID-19 vaccine.

The chain couples TRBV18 to TRBJ2-7, with 8 bases identical to TRBD1. CDR1 is KGHSH, CDR2 LQKENI, per germline. The junction had 12 bases not matched to a gene; V was cut back by 6 bases and J by 5 bases. This CDR3 region has 15 residues. DNA for the CDR3: TGTGCCAGCTCGGCTTTCCGGGACAGGCTCCACGAGCAGTACTTC. Protein: CASSAFRDRLHEQYF. Filled out from reference TRBV18 and TRBJ2-7, the complete variable domain reads NAGVMQNPRHLVRRRGQEARLRCSPMKGHSHVYWYRQLPEEGLKFMVYLQKENIIDESGMPKERFSAEFPKEGPSILRIQQVVRGDSAAYFCASSAFRDRLHEQYFGPGTRLTVT.

The chain couples TRBV2 to TRBJ1-2; D possibly corresponds to TRBD1 (5 bases). The CDR3 sequence is 13 residues long. The V end was cut by 6 bases, the J end by 5 bases, with 13 bases between. Germline assignment: CDR1 SNHLY and CDR2 FYNNEI. The CDR3 region is CASSGDQHYGYTF. CDR3 in DNA: TGTGCCAGCAGCGGGGACCAACATTATGGCTACACCTTC. The variable domain in full, completed from reference TRBV2 and TRBJ1-2, reads EPEVTQTPSHQVTQMGQEVILRCVPISNHLYFYWYRQILGQKVEFLVSFYNNEISEKSEIFDDQFSVERPDGSNFTLKIRSTKLEDSAMYFCASSGDQHYGYTFGSGTRLTVV.

The chain links TRBV2 to TRBJ2-3; 9 nucleotides line up with TRBD2. Trimming cost V 2 bases and J 6 bases; bases outside gene matches: 6. Germline V gene data show CDR1 as SNHLY and CDR2 as FYNNEI. The CDR3 consists of 15 residues. The CDR3 DNA reads TGTGCCAGCAGTGAATTGCGGGAGGGTCTCGATACGCAGTATTTT. The encoded protein is CASSELREGLDTQYF.

The V and J genes are TRBV2 and TRBJ2-4; unclear D gene. The germline gives CDR1 SNHLY, CDR2 FYNNEI. Trimming removed 6 bases at V and 1 base at J, with 7 bases between. There are 13 residues in the CDR3. The CDR3 DNA reads as TGTGCCAGCAGGGGGTGGGCCAAAAACATTCAGTACTTC. Protein: CASRGWAKNIQYF.

The V call is TRBV12-3 or TRBV12-4, the J call TRBJ2-1; D might be TRBD2 (6 bases). Deletions cut 6 bases from V and 7 bases from J, with 13 bases between. The CDR3 sequence is 13 residues long. This chain's CDR3 is CASRRTIWNEQFF. CDR3 coding DNA: TGTGCCAGCAGGCGGACTATATGGAATGAGCAGTTCTTC.

V and J are TRBV6-6 and TRBJ2-7; no reliable D call. Germline-derived CDR1 and CDR2 are MNHNY and SVGAGI (reference sequence). Trimming pared 7 bases from V and 1 base from J, leaving 20 bases between. The CDR3 runs to 16 residues. As DNA, the CDR3 is TGTGCCAGCACCTCTGGCAGGCAATATGGGTCCTACGAGCAGTACTTC. Translation gives CASTSGRQYGSYEQYF.

The chain joins TRBV14 to TRBJ1-3; 9 bases are a match to TRBD1. The V gene end was trimmed by 4 bases and the J gene end by 0 bases; junction bases not matched to a gene: 13. This CDR3 is 19 amino acids long. Germline V gene data show CDR1 as SGHDN and CDR2 as FVKESK. The CDR3 sequence: CASSPHRDRAFLSGNTIYF. The DNA of the CDR3 is TGTGCCAGCAGCCCCCACCGGGACAGGGCTTTCCTCTCTGGAAACACCATATATTTT.

V gene TRBV5-1 combines with J gene TRBJ2-1; 13 positions agree with TRBD2. CDR3 length: 18 amino acids. The J segment lost 7 bases and the V segment lost 2 bases, leaving 12 bases of the junction unmatched. Looked up from germline, CDR1 is SGHRS and CDR2 is YFSETQ. DNA of the CDR3: TGCGCCAGCAGCTTCGGGACTAGCGGGACCCCTCTGGGAAATGAGCAGTTCTTC. Residues: CASSFGTSGTPLGNEQFF.

The chain joins TRBV6-4 to TRBJ1-1; perhaps TRBD1 as D (5 bases). CDR1 and CDR2 from the germline V gene are MRHNA and SNTAGT. V lost 3 bases, J lost 1 base, and 6 bases lay in between. CDR3 length equals 13 residues. CDR3 sequence: CASSEQGNTEAFF. The CDR3 DNA sequence: TGTGCCAGCAGTGAGCAGGGGAACACTGAAGCTTTCTTT.

In this sample, this clone turned up once. As DNA, the CDR3 is TGCAGCGTTGAAAGCGGGAGGGCCAACTCCTACAATGAGCAGTTCTTC. It translates to CSVESGRANSYNEQFF. This chain joins TRBV29-1 and TRBJ2-1, with 10 bases identical to TRBD2. With 2 bases clipped from V and 0 bases from J, the junction kept 4 bases outside the gene matches. CDR1 SQVTM and CDR2 ANQGSEA come from the germline V gene. This CDR3 region has 16 residues.

This chain links TRBV19 with TRBJ1-3, with D tentatively TRBD1 (5 bases). Germline V gene sequence: CDR1 LNHDA, CDR2 SQIVND (reference sequence). CDR3 length equals 17 residues. V was cut by 2 bases and J by 0 bases, with 14 bases left in between. Here the CDR3 DNA reads TGTGCCAGTAGTATAACGGGACGAAGAAGCTCTGGAAACACCATATATTTT. Translated, it gives CASSITGRRSSGNTIYF.

This clone was seen only a few times. In nucleotides, the CDR3 is TGTGCCAGCAACCCCACGGAGAGGGACGAGCAGTACTTC. Its translation is CASNPTERDEQYF. The chain recombines TRBV6-2 or TRBV6-3 with TRBJ2-7; a possible D gene is TRBD2 (5 bases). V lost 7 bases and J lost 5, with 15 bases in between. Germline V CDR1 and CDR2: MNHEY, SVGEGT. CDR3 length equals 13 residues.

CDR3: CASIATGIMNTEAFF. The CDR3 nucleotides are TGTGCCAGCATCGCGACAGGGATCATGAACACTGAAGCTTTCTTT. The chain joins TRBV2 to TRBJ1-1, with 7 bases aligning to TRBD1. Germline V gene sequence: CDR1 SNHLY, CDR2 FYNNEI. The length of the CDR3 is 15 residues. After removal of 7 bases from V and 0 bases from J, the junction contained 8 bases not matched to a gene.

V usage is TRBV6-5 and J usage is TRBJ1-6; D is uncertain. CDR3 length: 15 amino acids. In germline, CDR1 is MNHEY, CDR2 SVGAGI. V was cut by 2 bases and J by 7 bases, with 12 bases left in between. As DNA, the CDR3 is TGTGCCAGCAGTTACAGTGGTCTGGAGAATTCACCCCTCCACTTT. Its protein is CASSYSGLENSPLHF.

The J gene is TRBJ1-5, the V gene TRBV6-1, with TRBD1 matching 7 bases. Germline loops: CDR1 MNHNS, CDR2 SASEGT. V gave up 3 bases and J gave up 3 bases; unmatched junction bases: 8. The CDR3 has 16 residues. The CDR3 region has the DNA TGTGCCAGCAGTGATTACAGGGGAGGACTCAATCAGCCCCAGCATTTT. Translated: CASSDYRGGLNQPQHF.

This chain uses TRBV6-4 with TRBJ2-3, with 14 positions matching TRBD2. Germline values: CDR1 MRHNA, CDR2 SNTAGT. The CDR3 has 15 amino acids. After removal of 10 bases from V and 2 bases from J, the junction contained 5 bases not matched to a gene. The CDR3 loop reads CATGTSGGDTDTQYF. CDR3 bases: TGTGCCACCGGGACTAGCGGGGGAGACACAGATACGCAGTATTTT.

CDR3 in amino acids: CASSLVFGTGYGYTF. The DNA of the CDR3 is TGTGCCAGCAGCTTGGTTTTCGGGACAGGGTATGGCTACACCTTC. The chain couples TRBV7-9 to TRBJ1-2, with 9 positions matching TRBD1. Germline loops: CDR1 SEHNR, CDR2 FQNEAQ (reference sequence). This CDR3 is built from 15 residues. The V segment lost 3 bases and the J segment 5 bases; nucleotides outside the gene matches: 7.

This clone was recorded once. The V and J genes are TRBV30 and TRBJ2-7, with D maybe TRBD2 (6 bases). The CDR3 runs 14 residues. The germline V gene has CDR1 GTSNPN and CDR2 SVGIG (reference sequence). V was clipped by 6 bases and J by 6 bases, with 21 bases between them. The CDR3 DNA is TGTGCCTGCAACGGACTATCGCCAGGAGGCGAGCAGTACTTC. Translation gives CACNGLSPGGEQYF.

The rearrangement uses TRBV4-1 and TRBJ1-1; D unresolved. The germline CDR1 and CDR2 sequences are MGHRA and YSYEKL. This CDR3 is built from 16 residues. The germline V and J ends were trimmed by 0 bases and 0 bases, with 11 bases remaining between them. The CDR3 DNA follows: TGCGCCAGCAGCCAAGATTGGGAGGTGATGAACACTGAAGCTTTCTTT. Encoded protein: CASSQDWEVMNTEAFF.

For the CDR3, the DNA is TGTGCCAGCAGCTTAATGAGGGGGCACACTGAAGCTTTCTTT. Encoded protein: CASSLMRGHTEAFF. V gene TRBV7-2 combines with J gene TRBJ1-1; 7 positions agree with TRBD1. The length of the CDR3 is 14 residues. CDR1 and CDR2 (germline): SGHTA, FQGNSA. V gave up 2 bases and J gave up 3 bases; unmatched junction bases: 3.

The chain is built from TRBV7-9 and TRBJ2-7; no firm D call. The germline gives CDR1 SEHNR, CDR2 FQNEAQ (reference sequence). Trimming shortened V by 1 base and J by 3 bases, and 7 bases separated the two germline ends. The CDR3 is 13 amino acids. In nucleotides, the CDR3 is TGTGCCAGCAGCTTAGTGGGCCACTACGAGCAGTACTTC. Amino acid sequence: CASSLVGHYEQYF.

The CDR3 reads CASWGLGTGELFF. CDR3 DNA: TGTGCCTCATGGGGGTTAGGCACCGGGGAGCTGTTTTTT. This chain uses TRBV7-8 with TRBJ2-2; D assignment may be TRBD1 or TRBD2 (5 bases each). This CDR3 is 13 amino acids long. Germline V lookup: CDR1 SGHVS, CDR2 FQNEAQ. Deletions cut 11 bases from V and 4 bases from J, with 14 bases between.

In the case of this clone: At one boundary the junction diverges from the germline segment, which might be a read error. This chain joins TRBV2 and TRBJ1-2; 10 bases align to TRBD1. This CDR3 spans 14 amino acids. Germline V gene lookup returns CDR1 SNHLY and CDR2 FYNNEI. The CDR3 spells CASGETGGGYGYTF. CDR3 bases: TGTGCCAGCGGTGAGACAGGGGGCGGTTATGGCTACACCTTC.

The CDR3 DNA reads TGTGCCAGCAGTTACTCGGGGGGGGCTCAGCCCCAGCATTTT. Residues: CASSYSGGAQPQHF. The chain recombines TRBV6-5 with TRBJ1-5; maybe TRBD1 (6 bases). Germline V lookup: CDR1 MNHEY, CDR2 SVGAGI. This CDR3 has 14 amino acids. The V end lost 0 bases, the J end lost 6 bases, and 9 bases lay between the germline ends.

The V gene is TRBV29-1, the J gene TRBJ1-2; D is ambiguous. Germline CDR1 reads SQVTM; CDR2 reads ANQGSEA. Trimming removed 4 bases at V and 4 bases at J, with 16 bases between. The CDR3 totals 14 residues. CDR3 bases: TGCAGCGTTGGTCCGGTAGGAAGTACCTATGGCTACACCTTC. This sequence encodes CSVGPVGSTYGYTF.

V is TRBV10-2 and J is TRBJ2-1; 12 nucleotides agree with TRBD2. Trimming cost V 6 bases and J 5 bases; bases outside gene matches: 2. This CDR3 spans 14 amino acids. In germline, CDR1 is WSHSY, CDR2 SAAADI. Here the CDR3 DNA reads TGCGCCAGCAGGACTAGCGGGAGTGACAATGAGCAGTTCTTC. Its protein product is CASRTSGSDNEQFF.

On this clone: The junction differs from germline at one of its ends, possibly a read error. The gene calls are TRBV7-7 and TRBJ2-5; 12 nucleotides align to TRBD2. Germline V gene lookup returns CDR1 SSHAT and CDR2 FNYEAQ (reference sequence). The CDR3 length is 17 residues. The CDR3 protein is CASSLGPSGGALETQYF. DNA of the CDR3: TGTGCTAGCAGCTTAGGCCCTAGCGGGGGGGCCCTGGAGACCCAGTACTTC.

This clone appeared a single time. The CDR3 sequence: CASSQGTYGYTF. The DNA of the CDR3 is TGTGCCAGCAGCCAGGGGACCTATGGCTACACCTTC. The rearrangement uses TRBV12-3 or TRBV12-4 and TRBJ1-2; TRBD1 is a possible D gene (6 bases). The V end was cut by 6 bases, the J end by 4 bases, with 9 bases between. This CDR3 is 12 amino acids long.

The chain links TRBV5-1 to TRBJ1-2, with 8 bases aligning to TRBD1. CDR3 length: 17 amino acids. V shed 0 bases, J shed 8 bases, and the junction held 15 bases outside the gene matches. Germline CDR1 reads SGHRS; CDR2 reads YFSETQ. The CDR3 sequence is CASSLAPPGQESRGYTF. The CDR3 DNA sequence: TGCGCCAGCAGCTTGGCCCCTCCGGGACAGGAATCAAGAGGCTACACCTTC.

This chain connects TRBV27 to TRBJ1-1, with D possibly being TRBD1 (6 bases). With 5 bases removed from V and 4 bases from J, the gap between germline ends came to 14 bases. This CDR3 has 14 residues. In germline, CDR1 is MNHEY, CDR2 SMNVEV (reference sequence). The CDR3 loop is CASSISVGGTEAFF. CDR3 DNA sequence: TGTGCCAGCAGTATTAGCGTAGGGGGCACTGAAGCTTTCTTT.